This T cell receptor beta chain is from a study of human T cells and chemical hapten exposure. About the study: The study traced per-sample TCR yield variation mainly to small differences in pooled library volumes.

Specified time point: pre-sensitization, week 0. The treatment is: therapeutic diphenylcyclopropenone sensitization with weekly scalp DPC. Comment on this clonotype: The antigen is unknown.

Per the germline V gene, CDR1 is SEHNR and CDR2 is FQNEAQ (reference sequence). Trimming removed 0 bases from V and 2 bases from J, with 6 bases in between. There are 14 residues in the CDR3. One entry per CDR3 protein, called by TCRdb with MiXCR from the RACE reads. This repertoire shows more than 250,000 distinct CDR3 sequences, roughly 8.9% found once; its top ten account for 2% to 2.5%. Overall study findings and caveats: While controls formed fewer of them, expanded TCRs formed significantly more large CDR3 similarity clusters. Unchanged with DPC sensitization were TCRs above 1 in 1000 frequency.

The receptor's source is a woman between 40 and 50 years old with alopecia areata. Some clones in this sample may be carry-over from other donors' samples. The input for sequencing was whole blood, taken in connection with sensitization to the hapten diphenylcyclopropenone (DPC). The chain joins TRBV7-9 to TRBJ2-3; D is unclear. In DNA, the CDR3 is TGTGCCAGCAGCTTAGCGGGAAACACAGATACGCAGTATTTT. It specifies CASSLAGNTDTQYF.